This T cell receptor (beta chain) was sequenced during a study of blood T cell repertoires in COVID-19. Study information: PBMCs, B-cell-depleted T cells, or T cells were the source of the cDNA or gDNA that made up the material.

Under the authors' procedure: Reference gene primer amplification gave estimated nucleated cell counts. Sequencing was performed with immunoSEQ multiplex PCR; in TCRdb, only in-frame clones are kept and a portion is missing. The DNA was the basis for D and trimming; V, J and clone size are from that table. This table has about 320,000 clones, over 70% appearing once. The TCR comes from a woman aged 45-65 years with acute or convalescent COVID-19. The specimen was peripheral blood.

The CDR3 DNA is TGTGCCAGCAGCTATCCGGGACAGGGGGTCACTGAAGCTTTCTTT. It is translated as CASSYPGQGVTEAFF. This sequence joins TRBV21-1 and TRBJ1-1; the table names TRBD1, a call not compared with the DNA. TRBV21-1 is given as a pseudogene. This CDR3 comprises 15 residues.